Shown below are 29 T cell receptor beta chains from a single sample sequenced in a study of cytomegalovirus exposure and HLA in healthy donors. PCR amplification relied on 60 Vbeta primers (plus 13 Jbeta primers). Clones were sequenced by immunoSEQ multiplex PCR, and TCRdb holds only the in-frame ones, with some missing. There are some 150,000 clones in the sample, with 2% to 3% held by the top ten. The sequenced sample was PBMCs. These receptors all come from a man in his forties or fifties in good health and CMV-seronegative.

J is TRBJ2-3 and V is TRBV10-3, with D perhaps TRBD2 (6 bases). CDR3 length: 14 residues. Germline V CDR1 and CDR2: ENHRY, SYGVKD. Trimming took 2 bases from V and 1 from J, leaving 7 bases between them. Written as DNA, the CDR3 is TGTGCCATCAGTGAGGCTAGCGGCACAGATACGCAGTATTTT. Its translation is CAISEASGTDTQYF.

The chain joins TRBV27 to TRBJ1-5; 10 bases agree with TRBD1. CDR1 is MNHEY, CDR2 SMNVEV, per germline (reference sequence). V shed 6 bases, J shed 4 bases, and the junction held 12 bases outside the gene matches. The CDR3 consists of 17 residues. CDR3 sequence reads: CASRGTGEKGYNQPQHF. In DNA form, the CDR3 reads TGTGCCAGCAGGGGGACAGGGGAGAAGGGATATAATCAGCCCCAGCATTTT.

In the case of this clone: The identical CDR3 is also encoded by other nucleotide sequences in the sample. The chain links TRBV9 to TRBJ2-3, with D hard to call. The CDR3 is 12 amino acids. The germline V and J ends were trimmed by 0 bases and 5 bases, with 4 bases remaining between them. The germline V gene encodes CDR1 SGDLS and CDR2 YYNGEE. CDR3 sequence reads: CASSVGRDTQYF. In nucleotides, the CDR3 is TGTGCCAGCAGCGTAGGTCGAGATACGCAGTATTTT.

The DNA for the CDR3 is TGTGCCGGTCAAGGGGCAGGGGGCTCCTACGAGCAGTACTTC. Amino acid sequence: CAGQGAGGSYEQYF. The chain links TRBV2 to TRBJ2-7, with 7 bases identical to TRBD1. The CDR3 contains 14 residues. V lost 11 bases to trimming and J lost 0 bases; unmatched junction nucleotides: 10. Germline V gives CDR1 SNHLY, CDR2 FYNNEI.

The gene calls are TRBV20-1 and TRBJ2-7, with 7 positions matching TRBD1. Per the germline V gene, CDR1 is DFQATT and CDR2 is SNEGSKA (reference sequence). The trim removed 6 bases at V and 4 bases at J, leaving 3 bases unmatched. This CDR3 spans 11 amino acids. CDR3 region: CSASQGYEQYF. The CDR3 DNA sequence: TGCAGTGCATCACAGGGGTACGAGCAGTACTTC.

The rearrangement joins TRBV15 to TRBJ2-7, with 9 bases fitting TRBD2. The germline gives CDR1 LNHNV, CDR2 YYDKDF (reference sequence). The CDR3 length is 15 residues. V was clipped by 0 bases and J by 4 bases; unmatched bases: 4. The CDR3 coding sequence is TGTGCCACCAGCAGAGACGAGCGGGGGGTTTACGAGCAGTACTTC. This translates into CATSRDERGVYEQYF.

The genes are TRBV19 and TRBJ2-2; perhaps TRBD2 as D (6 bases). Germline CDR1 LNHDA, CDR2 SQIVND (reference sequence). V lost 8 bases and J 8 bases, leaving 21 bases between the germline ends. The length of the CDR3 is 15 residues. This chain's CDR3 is CASGGSPPSFGELFF. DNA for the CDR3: TGTGCCAGTGGGGGGTCACCACCCTCTTTTGGGGAGCTGTTTTTT.

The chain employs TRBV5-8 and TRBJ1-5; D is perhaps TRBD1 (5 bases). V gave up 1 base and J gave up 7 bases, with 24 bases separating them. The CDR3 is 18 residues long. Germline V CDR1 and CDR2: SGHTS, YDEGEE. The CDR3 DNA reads TGTGCCAGCAGCTTGCTTGGGCAGGGACTTTACCGTGACCAGCCCCAGCATTTT. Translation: CASSLLGQGLYRDQPQHF.

The CDR3 spells CASSPYTDTQYF. DNA of the CDR3: TGTGCCAGCTCACCCTACACAGATACGCAGTATTTT. The chain carries TRBV18 and TRBJ2-3; D is ambiguous. Germline assignment: CDR1 KGHSH and CDR2 LQKENI. The CDR3 runs to 12 residues. V lost 3 bases to trimming and J lost 2 bases, with 3 bases between them.

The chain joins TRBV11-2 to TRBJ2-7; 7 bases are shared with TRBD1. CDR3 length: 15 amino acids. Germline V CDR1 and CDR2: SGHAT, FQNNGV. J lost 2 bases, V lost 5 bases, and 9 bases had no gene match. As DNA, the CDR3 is TGTGCCAGCAGCCAGACAGGGTGGGGCGCCTACGAGCAGTACTTC. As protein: CASSQTGWGAYEQYF.

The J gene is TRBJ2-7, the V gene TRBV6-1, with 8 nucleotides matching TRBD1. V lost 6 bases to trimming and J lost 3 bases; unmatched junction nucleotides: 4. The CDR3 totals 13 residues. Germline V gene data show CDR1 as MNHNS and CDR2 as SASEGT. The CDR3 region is CASSQGAGYEQYF. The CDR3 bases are TGTGCCAGCAGCCAGGGGGCAGGCTACGAGCAGTACTTC.

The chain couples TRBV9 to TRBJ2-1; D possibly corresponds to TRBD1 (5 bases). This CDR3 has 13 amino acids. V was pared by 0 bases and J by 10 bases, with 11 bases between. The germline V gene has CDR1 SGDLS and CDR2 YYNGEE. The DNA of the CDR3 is TGTGCCAGCAGCGTAGGAAAGGGGTACGAGCAGTTCTTC. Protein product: CASSVGKGYEQFF.

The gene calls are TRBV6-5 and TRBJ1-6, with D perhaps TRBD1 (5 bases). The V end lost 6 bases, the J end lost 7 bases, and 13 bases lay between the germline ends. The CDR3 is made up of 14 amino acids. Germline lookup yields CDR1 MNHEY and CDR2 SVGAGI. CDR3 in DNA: TGTGCCAGCAGAGAAGCAGGGCCCAATTCACCCCTCCACTTT. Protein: CASREAGPNSPLHF.

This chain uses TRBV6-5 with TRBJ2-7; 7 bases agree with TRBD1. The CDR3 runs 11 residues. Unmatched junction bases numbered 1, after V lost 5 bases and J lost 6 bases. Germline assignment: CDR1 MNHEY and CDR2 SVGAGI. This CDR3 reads CASSPGGEQYF. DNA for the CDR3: TGTGCCAGCAGTCCAGGGGGCGAGCAGTACTTC.

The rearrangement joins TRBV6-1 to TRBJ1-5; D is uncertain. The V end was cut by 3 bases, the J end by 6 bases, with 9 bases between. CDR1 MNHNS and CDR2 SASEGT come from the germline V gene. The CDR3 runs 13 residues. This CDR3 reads CASSDNRAQPQHF. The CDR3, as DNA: TGTGCCAGCAGTGACAATCGCGCTCAGCCCCAGCATTTT.

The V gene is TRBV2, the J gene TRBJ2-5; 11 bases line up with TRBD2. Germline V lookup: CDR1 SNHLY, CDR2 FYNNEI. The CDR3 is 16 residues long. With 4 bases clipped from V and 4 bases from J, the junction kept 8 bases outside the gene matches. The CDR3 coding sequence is TGTGCCAGCAGTGTCCTAGCGGGGGGCCGGGGAGAGACCCAGTACTTC. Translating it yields CASSVLAGGRGETQYF.

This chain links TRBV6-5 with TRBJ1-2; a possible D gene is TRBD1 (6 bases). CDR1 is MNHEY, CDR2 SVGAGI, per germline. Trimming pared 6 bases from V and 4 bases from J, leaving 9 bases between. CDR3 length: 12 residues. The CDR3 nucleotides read TGTGCCAGCAGGGGACATTCCTATGGCTACACCTTC. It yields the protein CASRGHSYGYTF.

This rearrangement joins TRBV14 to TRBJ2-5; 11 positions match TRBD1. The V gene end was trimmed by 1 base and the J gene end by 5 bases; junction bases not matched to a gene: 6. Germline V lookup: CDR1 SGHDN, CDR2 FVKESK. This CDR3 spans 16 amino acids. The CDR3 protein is CASSQGPGQGEETQYF. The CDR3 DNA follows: TGTGCCAGCAGCCAAGGCCCGGGACAGGGGGAGGAGACCCAGTACTTC.

The CDR3 sequence: CASSPRGAAFNEQFF. The CDR3 coding sequence is TGTGCCAGCAGCCCCCGGGGGGCGGCCTTCAATGAGCAGTTCTTC. This rearrangement joins TRBV7-9 to TRBJ2-1, with D possibly TRBD2 on 7 matching bases. Germline V gene sequence: CDR1 SEHNR, CDR2 FQNEAQ (reference sequence). The V end was cut by 5 bases, the J end by 6 bases, with 17 bases between. This CDR3 is built from 15 residues. Filled out from reference TRBV7-9 and TRBJ2-1, the complete variable domain reads DTGVSQNPRHKITKRGQNVTFRCDPISEHNRLYWYRQTLGQGPEFLTYFQNEAQLEKSRLLSDRFSAERPKGSFSTLEIQRTEQGDSAMYLCASSPRGAAFNEQFFGPGTRLTVL.

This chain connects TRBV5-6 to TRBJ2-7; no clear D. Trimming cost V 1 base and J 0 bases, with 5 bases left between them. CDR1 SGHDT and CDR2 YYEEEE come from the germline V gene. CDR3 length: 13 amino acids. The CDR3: CASSLTASYEQYF. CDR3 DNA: TGTGCCAGCAGCTTGACAGCCTCCTACGAGCAGTACTTC.

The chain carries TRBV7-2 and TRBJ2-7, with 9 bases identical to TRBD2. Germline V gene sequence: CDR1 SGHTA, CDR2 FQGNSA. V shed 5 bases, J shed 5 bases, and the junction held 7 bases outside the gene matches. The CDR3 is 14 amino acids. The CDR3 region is CASSDSGGLNEQYF. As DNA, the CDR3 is TGTGCCAGCAGCGATAGCGGGGGATTGAACGAGCAGTACTTC.

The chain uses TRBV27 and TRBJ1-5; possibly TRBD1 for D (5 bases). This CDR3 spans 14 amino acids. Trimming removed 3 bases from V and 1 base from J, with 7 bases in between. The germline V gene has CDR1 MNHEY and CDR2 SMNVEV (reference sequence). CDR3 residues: CASSLGGSNQPQHF. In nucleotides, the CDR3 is TGTGCCAGCAGTTTGGGGGGGAGCAATCAGCCCCAGCATTTT.

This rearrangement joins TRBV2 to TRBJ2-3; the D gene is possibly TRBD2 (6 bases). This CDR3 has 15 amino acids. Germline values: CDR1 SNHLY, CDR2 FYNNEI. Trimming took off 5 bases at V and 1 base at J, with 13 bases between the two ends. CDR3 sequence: CASSMEGQGTDTQYF. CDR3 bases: TGTGCCAGCAGTATGGAGGGGCAGGGCACAGATACGCAGTATTTT.

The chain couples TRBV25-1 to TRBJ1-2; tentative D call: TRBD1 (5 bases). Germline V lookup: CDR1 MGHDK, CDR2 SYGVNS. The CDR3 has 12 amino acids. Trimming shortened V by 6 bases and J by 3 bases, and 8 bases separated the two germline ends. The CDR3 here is CASRTGDYGYTF. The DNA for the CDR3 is TGTGCCAGCAGAACAGGTGACTATGGCTACACCTTC.

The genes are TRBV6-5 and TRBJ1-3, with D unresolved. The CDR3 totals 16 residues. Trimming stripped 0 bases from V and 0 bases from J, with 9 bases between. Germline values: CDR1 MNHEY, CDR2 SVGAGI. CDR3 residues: CASSYSRQSSGNTIYF. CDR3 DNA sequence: TGTGCCAGCAGTTACTCGAGGCAAAGCTCTGGAAACACCATATATTTT.

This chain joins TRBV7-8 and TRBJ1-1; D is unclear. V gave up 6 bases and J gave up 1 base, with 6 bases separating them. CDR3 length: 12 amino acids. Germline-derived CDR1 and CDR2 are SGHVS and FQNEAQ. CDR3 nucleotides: TGTGCCAGCAGTAATCCGAACACTGAAGCTTTCTTT. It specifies CASSNPNTEAFF.

The CDR3, as DNA: TGCGCCAGCAGCCCAGGGGTGGGAAGTTCTAAGTACTCACCCCTCCACTTT. Encoded protein: CASSPGVGSSKYSPLHF. This chain links TRBV4-3 with TRBJ1-6, with D possibly TRBD1 on 6 matching bases. The germline V gene encodes CDR1 LGHNA and CDR2 YSLEER. This CDR3 has 17 residues. Trimming removed 4 bases at V and 10 bases at J, with 23 bases between.

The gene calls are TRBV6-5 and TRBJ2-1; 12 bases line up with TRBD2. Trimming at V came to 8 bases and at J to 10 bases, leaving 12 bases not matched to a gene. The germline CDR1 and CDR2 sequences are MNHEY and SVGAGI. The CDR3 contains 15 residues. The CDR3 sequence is CASWLRTSGAGEQFF. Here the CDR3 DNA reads TGTGCCAGCTGGCTCAGGACTAGCGGGGCCGGAGAGCAGTTCTTC.

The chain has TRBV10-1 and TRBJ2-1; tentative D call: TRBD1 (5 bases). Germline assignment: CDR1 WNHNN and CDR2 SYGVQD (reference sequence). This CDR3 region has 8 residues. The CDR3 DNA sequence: TGCCCCTGGGCAGGGCGGTTCTTC. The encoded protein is CPWAGRFF.